This entry lists 4 T cell receptor beta chains sequenced from one sample in a study of human T cells and chemical hapten exposure. TCRdb reanalysed the 5' RACE reads using MiXCR and keeps one entry per CDR3 protein. The sample lists around 140,000 distinct CDR3 sequences, roughly 4% occurring once. RNA extraction used unfractionated whole blood as the source of total RNA. All receptors derive from a female donor in good health.

In this sample, this clonotype turned up a few times. V gene TRBV28 combines with J gene TRBJ1-2; the D is unclear. CDR3 length: 12 residues. The ends were cut back, 7 bases at V and 6 bases at J, with 12 bases in the middle. In germline, CDR1 is MDHEN, CDR2 SYDVKM. CDR3 protein: CASTALTNGYTF. Here the CDR3 DNA reads TGTGCCAGCACAGCTCTGACCAATGGCTACACCTTC.

The chain employs TRBV12-3 or TRBV12-4 and TRBJ2-1; D may be TRBD1 (6 bases). V shed 5 bases and J shed 15 bases, with 17 bases lying between them. CDR3 length: 12 residues. In nucleotides, the CDR3 is TGTGCCAGCAGTCCCACCGCCGTAGGGGGGTTCTTC. It is translated as CASSPTAVGGFF.

The chain links TRBV7-2 to TRBJ2-1, with D perhaps matching TRBD2 (5 bases). Germline V gene sequence: CDR1 SGHTA, CDR2 FQGNSA. Trimming cost V 5 bases and J 2 bases, with 13 bases left between them. This CDR3 has 15 residues. The CDR3 DNA sequence: TGTGCCAGCAGCCCGTCCATCGGGGCCTACAATGAGCAGTTCTTC. Its protein product is CASSPSIGAYNEQFF.

In this sample, this clonotype turned up many times. The chain recombines TRBV28 with TRBJ2-7; 7 bases match TRBD1. CDR1 is MDHEN, CDR2 SYDVKM, per germline. The CDR3 has 14 residues. The V gene end was trimmed by 3 bases and the J gene end by 4 bases; junction bases not matched to a gene: 6. Here the CDR3 reads CASSFETGTYEQYF. The CDR3 DNA reads TGTGCCAGCAGTTTTGAGACAGGGACGTACGAGCAGTACTTC.